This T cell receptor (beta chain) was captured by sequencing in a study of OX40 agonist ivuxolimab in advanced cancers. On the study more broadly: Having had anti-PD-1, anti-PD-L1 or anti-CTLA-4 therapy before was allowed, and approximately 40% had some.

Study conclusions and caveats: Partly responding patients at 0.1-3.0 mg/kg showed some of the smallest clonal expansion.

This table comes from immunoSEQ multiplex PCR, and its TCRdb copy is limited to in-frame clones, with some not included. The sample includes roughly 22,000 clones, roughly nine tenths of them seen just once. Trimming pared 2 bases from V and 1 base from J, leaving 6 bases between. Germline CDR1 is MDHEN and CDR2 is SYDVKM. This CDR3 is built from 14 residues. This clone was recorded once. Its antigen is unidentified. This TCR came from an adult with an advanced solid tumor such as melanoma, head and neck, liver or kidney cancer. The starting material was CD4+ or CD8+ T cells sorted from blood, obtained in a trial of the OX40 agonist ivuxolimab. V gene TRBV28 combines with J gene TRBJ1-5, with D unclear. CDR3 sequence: CASSLTRSNQPQHF. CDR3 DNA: TGTGCCAGCAGTTTAACCAGGAGCAATCAGCCCCAGCATTTT.